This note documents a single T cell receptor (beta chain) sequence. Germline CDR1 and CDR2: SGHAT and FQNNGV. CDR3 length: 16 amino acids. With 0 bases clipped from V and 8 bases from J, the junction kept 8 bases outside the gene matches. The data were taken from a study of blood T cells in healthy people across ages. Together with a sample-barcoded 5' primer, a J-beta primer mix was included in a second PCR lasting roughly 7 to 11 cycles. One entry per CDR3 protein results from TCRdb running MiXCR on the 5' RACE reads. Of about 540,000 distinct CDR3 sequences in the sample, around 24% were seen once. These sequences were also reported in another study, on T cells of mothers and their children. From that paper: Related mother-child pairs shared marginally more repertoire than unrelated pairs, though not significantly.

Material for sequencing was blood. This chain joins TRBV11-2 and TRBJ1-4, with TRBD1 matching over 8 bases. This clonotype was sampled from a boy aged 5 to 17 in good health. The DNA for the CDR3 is TGTGCCAGCAGCTTAGACCCCAGACAGGGGACAGAAAAACTGTTTTTT. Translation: CASSLDPRQGTEKLFF.